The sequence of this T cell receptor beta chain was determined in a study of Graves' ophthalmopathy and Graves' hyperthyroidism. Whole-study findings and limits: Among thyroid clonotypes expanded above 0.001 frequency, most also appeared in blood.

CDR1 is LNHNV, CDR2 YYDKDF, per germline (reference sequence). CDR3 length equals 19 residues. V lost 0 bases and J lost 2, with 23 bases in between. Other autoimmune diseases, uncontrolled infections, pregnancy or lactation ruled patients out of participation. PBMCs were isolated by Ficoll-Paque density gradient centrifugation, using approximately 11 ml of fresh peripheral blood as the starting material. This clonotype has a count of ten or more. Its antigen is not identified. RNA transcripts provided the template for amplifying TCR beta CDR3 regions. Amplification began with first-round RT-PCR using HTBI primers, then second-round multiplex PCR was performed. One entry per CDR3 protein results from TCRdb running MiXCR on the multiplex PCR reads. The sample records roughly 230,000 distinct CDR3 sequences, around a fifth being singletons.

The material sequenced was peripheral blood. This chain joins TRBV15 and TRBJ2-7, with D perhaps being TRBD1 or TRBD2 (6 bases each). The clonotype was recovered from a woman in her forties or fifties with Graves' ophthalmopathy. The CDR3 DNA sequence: TGTGCCACCAGCAGAGATGCGGGGCACCGGGGGACACTTGCCTACGAGCAGTACTTC. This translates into CATSRDAGHRGTLAYEQYF.